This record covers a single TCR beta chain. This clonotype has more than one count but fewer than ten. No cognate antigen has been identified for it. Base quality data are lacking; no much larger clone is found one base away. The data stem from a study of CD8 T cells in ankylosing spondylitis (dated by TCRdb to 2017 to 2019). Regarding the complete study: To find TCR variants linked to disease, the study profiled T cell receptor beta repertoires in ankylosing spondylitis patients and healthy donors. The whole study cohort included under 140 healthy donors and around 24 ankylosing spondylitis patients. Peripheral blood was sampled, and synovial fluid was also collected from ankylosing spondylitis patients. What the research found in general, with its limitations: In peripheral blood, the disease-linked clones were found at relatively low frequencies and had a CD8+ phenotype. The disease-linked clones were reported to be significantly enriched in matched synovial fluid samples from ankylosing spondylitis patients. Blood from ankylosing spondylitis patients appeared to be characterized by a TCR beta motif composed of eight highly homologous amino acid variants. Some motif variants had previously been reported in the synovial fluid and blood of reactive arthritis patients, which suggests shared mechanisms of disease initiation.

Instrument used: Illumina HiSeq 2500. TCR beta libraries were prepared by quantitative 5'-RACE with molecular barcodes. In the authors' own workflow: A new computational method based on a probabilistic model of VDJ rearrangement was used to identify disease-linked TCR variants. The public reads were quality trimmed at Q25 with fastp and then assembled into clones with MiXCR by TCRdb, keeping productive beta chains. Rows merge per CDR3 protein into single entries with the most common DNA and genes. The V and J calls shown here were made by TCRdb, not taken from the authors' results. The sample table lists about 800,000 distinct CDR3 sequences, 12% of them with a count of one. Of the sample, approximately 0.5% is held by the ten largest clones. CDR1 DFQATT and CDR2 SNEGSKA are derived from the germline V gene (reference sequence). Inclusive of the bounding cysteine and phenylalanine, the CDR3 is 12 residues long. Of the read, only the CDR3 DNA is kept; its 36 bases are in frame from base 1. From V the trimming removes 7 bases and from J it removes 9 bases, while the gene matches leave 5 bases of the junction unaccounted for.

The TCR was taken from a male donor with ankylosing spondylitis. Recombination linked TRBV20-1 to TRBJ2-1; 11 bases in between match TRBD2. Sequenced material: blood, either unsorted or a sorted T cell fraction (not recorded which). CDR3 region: CSVTSGGPEQFF. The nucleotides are TGCAGTGTTACTAGCGGGGGCCCTGAGCAGTTCTTC.